Listed below are T cell receptor beta chains from one sample, sequenced in a study of neoadjuvant nivolumab and ipilimumab in lung cancer. Some clones are missing from TCRdb's copy, which holds only in-frame ones; the method was immunoSEQ multiplex PCR. The table includes 9,700 or so clones, approximately 80% detected once. The sample consisted of tumor tissue, taken after neoadjuvant nivolumab, alone or with ipilimumab, at or shortly before surgery. The receptors derive from an adult with non-small cell lung cancer. Some clones in this sample may be carry-over from other donors' samples. Both conserved end residues are part of each CDR3. D genes are given only for firm matches. Expanded clones are given a class, and other clones once, few, many or no size at all.

abundance: few; j_gene: TRBJ2-5; v_gene: TRBV30; d_gene: TRBD1; CDR3aa: CAWSFGQGQETQYF; CDR3nt: TGTGCCTGGAGTTTCGGACAGGGCCAAGAGACCCAGTACTTC
abundance: NA; j_gene: TRBJ2-1; v_gene: TRBV11-2; d_gene: NA; CDR3aa: CASSVGGNNEQFF; CDR3nt: TGTGCCAGCAGCGTCGGGGGCAACAATGAGCAGTTCTTC
abundance: NA; j_gene: TRBJ1-2; v_gene: TRBV5-5; d_gene: NA; CDR3aa: CASSLVEGRNGYTF; CDR3nt: TGTGCCAGCAGCTTGGTCGAGGGTAGAAATGGCTACACCTTC
abundance: few; j_gene: TRBJ2-7; v_gene: TRBV5-6; d_gene: NA; CDR3aa: CASSSLANSYEQYF; CDR3nt: TGTGCCAGCAGCTCGCTTGCTAACTCCTACGAGCAGTACTTC
abundance: once; j_gene: TRBJ2-3; v_gene: TRBV7-7; d_gene: TRBD1; CDR3aa: CASSPNPGGQSDTQYF; CDR3nt: TGTGCCAGCAGCCCTAACCCAGGGGGCCAGTCAGATACGCAGTATTTT
abundance: NA; j_gene: TRBJ1-5; v_gene: TRBV5-8; d_gene: NA; CDR3aa: CASSSDGRGNQPQHF; CDR3nt: TGTGCCAGCAGCTCAGACGGAAGAGGCAATCAGCCCCAGCATTTT
abundance: NA; j_gene: TRBJ2-7; v_gene: TRBV29-1; d_gene: NA; CDR3aa: CSAVPQDKGTLEYF; CDR3nt: TGCAGCGCCGTTCCCCAGGACAAAGGTACGCTGGAGTACTTC
abundance: few; j_gene: TRBJ2-7; v_gene: TRBV6-5; d_gene: NA; CDR3aa: CASSYSFVTPDEQYF; CDR3nt: TGTGCCAGCAGTTACTCCTTCGTGACACCCGACGAGCAGTACTTC
abundance: NA; j_gene: TRBJ2-7; v_gene: TRBV29-1; d_gene: NA; CDR3aa: CSVEGKRGEQYF; CDR3nt: TGCAGCGTTGAGGGGAAAAGAGGCGAGCAGTACTTC
abundance: NA; j_gene: TRBJ2-1; v_gene: TRBV30; d_gene: TRBD2; CDR3aa: CAWSSRPGTSGRMGNEQFF; CDR3nt: TGTGCCTGGAGTTCACGTCCCGGGACTAGCGGGAGGATGGGCAATGAGCAGTTCTTC